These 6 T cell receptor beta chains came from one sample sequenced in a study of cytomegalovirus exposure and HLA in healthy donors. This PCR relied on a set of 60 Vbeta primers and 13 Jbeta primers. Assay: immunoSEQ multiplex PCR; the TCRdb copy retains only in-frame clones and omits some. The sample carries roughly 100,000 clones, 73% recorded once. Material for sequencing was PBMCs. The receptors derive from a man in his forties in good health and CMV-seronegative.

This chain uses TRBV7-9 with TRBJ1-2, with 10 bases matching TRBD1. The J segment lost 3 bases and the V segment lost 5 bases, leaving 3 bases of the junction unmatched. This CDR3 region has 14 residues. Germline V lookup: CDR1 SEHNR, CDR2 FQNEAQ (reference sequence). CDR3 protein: CASSRTGGDYGYTF. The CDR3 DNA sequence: TGTGCCAGCAGCCGGACAGGGGGTGACTATGGCTACACCTTC.

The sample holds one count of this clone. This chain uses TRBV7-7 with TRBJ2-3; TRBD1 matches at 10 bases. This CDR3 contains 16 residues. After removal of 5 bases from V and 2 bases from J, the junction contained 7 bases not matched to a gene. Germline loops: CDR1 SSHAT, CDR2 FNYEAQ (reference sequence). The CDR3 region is CASSQGQGPPTDTQYF. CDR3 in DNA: TGTGCCAGCAGCCAGGGACAGGGGCCGCCCACAGATACGCAGTATTTT.

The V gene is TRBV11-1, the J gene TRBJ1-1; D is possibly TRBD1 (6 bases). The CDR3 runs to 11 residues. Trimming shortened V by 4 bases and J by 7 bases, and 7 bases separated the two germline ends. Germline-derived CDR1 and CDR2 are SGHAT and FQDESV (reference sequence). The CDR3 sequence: CASSSRGEAFF. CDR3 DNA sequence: TGTGCCAGCAGCTCCAGGGGTGAAGCTTTCTTT.

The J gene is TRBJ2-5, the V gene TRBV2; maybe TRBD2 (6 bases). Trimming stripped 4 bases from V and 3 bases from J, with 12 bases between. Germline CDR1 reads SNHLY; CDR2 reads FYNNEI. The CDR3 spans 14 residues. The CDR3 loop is CASSAGLREETQYF. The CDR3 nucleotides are TGTGCCAGCAGTGCGGGACTGAGAGAAGAGACCCAGTACTTC.

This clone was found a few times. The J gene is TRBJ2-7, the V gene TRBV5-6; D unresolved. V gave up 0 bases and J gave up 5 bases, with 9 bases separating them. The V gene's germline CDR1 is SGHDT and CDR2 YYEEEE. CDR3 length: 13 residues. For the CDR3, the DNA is TGTGCCAGCAGCTTGGGCGGTTTCCACGAGCAGTACTTC. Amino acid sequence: CASSLGGFHEQYF. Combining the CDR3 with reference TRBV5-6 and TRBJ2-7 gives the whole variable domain DAGVTQSPTHLIKTRGQQVTLRCSPKSGHDTVSWYQQALGQGPQFIFQYYEEEERQRGNFPDRFSGHQFPNYSSELNVNALLLGDSALYLCASSLGGFHEQYFGPGTRLTVT.

The CDR3 loop reads CASSPVFYGYTF. CDR3 DNA sequence: TGTGCCAGCAGCCCCGTATTCTATGGCTACACCTTC. This chain links TRBV9 with TRBJ1-2; unclear D gene. Germline V gene sequence: CDR1 SGDLS, CDR2 YYNGEE. Trimming took off 4 bases at V and 4 bases at J, with 8 bases between the two ends. The CDR3 has 12 amino acids.